This T cell receptor beta chain was retrieved from a study of blood T cell repertoires in COVID-19. The table lists this clone with a few counts. Libraries were prepared by immunoSEQ multiplex PCR; TCRdb keeps only in-frame clonotypes and omits some of them. The data contain 110,000 to 150,000 clones, about 80% of them singletons. Per germline, CDR1 MDHEN and CDR2 SYDVKM. The CDR3 loop spans 14 amino acids. V was pared by 1 base and J by 3 bases, with 7 bases between. The specimen sequenced was peripheral blood. The chain recombines TRBV28 with TRBJ2-1, with D possibly being TRBD2 (6 bases). The TCR comes from a human donor in a cohort sampled during active COVID-19. CDR3 residues: CASSLLEGYNEQFF. The CDR3, as DNA: TGTGCCAGCAGTTTATTGGAGGGCTACAATGAGCAGTTCTTC.